This TCR beta chain is from a study of blood T cell repertoires in COVID-19. Study-wide context: COVID-19 samples collected from the United States, Italy and Spain covered acute and convalescent phases. Sample material is recorded as cDNA or gDNA derived from T cells, B-cell-depleted T cells, or PBMCs.

In the authors' workflow: Amplifying reference gene primers gave estimates of nucleated cell counts. Data came from immunoSEQ multiplex PCR; TCRdb stores just in-frame clones and leaves some out. The V and J calls and clone size were taken over from that table, and D and trimming were inferred from the DNA. The sample consists of 71,000 or so clones, about 80% of them appearing once. This CDR3 comprises 15 residues. The germline gives CDR1 SGHAT, CDR2 FQNNGV. V lost 5 bases to trimming and J lost 7 bases, with 20 bases between them. The clonotype comes from a man between 45 and 60 years old with acute or convalescent COVID-19. The sample was peripheral blood. The V gene is TRBV11-2, the J gene TRBJ1-2, with no clear D. The CDR3, as DNA: TGTGCCAGCAGCCGTTGGATGGCAGGAATCCGTGGCTACACCTTC. Its protein is CASSRWMAGIRGYTF.